This T cell receptor beta chain appears in the sequencing data of a study of CD8+CD57+ T cells in acquired aplastic anemia (dated by TCRdb to the late 2010s). About the study as a whole: On average, sorted CD4+ and CD8+ cells yielded roughly 3.4 ug of extracted DNA, with a range of 0.2 to 27.4 ug. A CD8+CD57+ expansion meant a frequency higher than the mean frequency seen in healthy subjects. What the study reported, not specific to this receptor: CD8+ Simpson's diversity did not differ significantly between patients and healthy controls (P=0.060). Fewer than 35 CD8+ CDR3 sequences were found to be shared between patients and controls, but these sequences appeared to be highly expressed in patients and within the immunodominant clones of the patients.

With regard to this clonotype: This receptor's antigen is unknown. Base qualities are not at hand, and no much larger clone is one base apart.

The germline V gene encodes CDR1 SGHVS and CDR2 FQNEAQ. Trimming at the junction amounts to 8 bases on V and 13 bases on J, and the germline ends lie 20 bases apart. The CDR3 spans 12 residues, from the cysteine through the phenylalanine. Just CDR3 DNA is preserved here, 36 bases in frame from base 1. Patients chosen for sequencing had shown expansion of CD8+CD57+ cells by flow cytometry. Every patient had severe acquired aplastic anemia, diagnosed using the International Study of Aplastic Anemia and Agranulocytosis and Camitta criteria. Patients had received no therapy at the time of blood sampling. TCR repertoires of sorted CD4+ and CD8+ blood T cells from severe aplastic anemia patients and healthy subjects were deep-sequenced in the study. Patients were enrolled in the USA under clinicaltrials.gov protocols 00001620, 01623167, 00001397, 00071045, 00081523 and 00961064. Ficoll-Paque density gradient centrifugation was used to isolate peripheral blood mononuclear cells. Before DNA extraction, CD4+ and CD8+ T cells were sorted with FACS or magnetic beads.

TCR beta VDJ combination and CDR3 sequence profiling used genomic DNA as the template. An Illumina HiSeq 2000 was the platform used for TCR repertoire sequencing. On the authors' methods: Repertoire assessment relied on Simpson's diversity index, CDR3 size and DJ length profiles, and TRBV/TRBJ rearrangement plots. Whichever DNA sequence was most abundant in the deep sequencing data was defined as the immunodominant clone. CDR3 amino acid sequences were screened for sharing across subjects and were compared with published repertoires and the VDJdb database. TCRdb reworked the public reads: Q25 trimming with fastp, MiXCR clone assembly, productive beta chains retained. Each CDR3 protein appears once, grouped with its most common genes and DNA. The V and J calls, along with clone size, are taken from TCRdb and not from the paper's own processing. This sample is represented by about 270,000 distinct CDR3 sequences; 65% to 90% of them were singletons. The ten largest clones represent 35% to 50% of the sample.

Material: sorted CD4+, CD8+, or CD8+CD57+ T cells (not recorded which) from PBMCs. The chain links TRBV7-8 with TRBJ1-1; no D gene call is confident. The receptor was isolated from a human donor with aplastic anemia. The CDR3 region: CASLTAGAADFF. The nucleotides are TGTGCCAGCCTAACAGCGGGAGCTGCCGATTTCTTT.